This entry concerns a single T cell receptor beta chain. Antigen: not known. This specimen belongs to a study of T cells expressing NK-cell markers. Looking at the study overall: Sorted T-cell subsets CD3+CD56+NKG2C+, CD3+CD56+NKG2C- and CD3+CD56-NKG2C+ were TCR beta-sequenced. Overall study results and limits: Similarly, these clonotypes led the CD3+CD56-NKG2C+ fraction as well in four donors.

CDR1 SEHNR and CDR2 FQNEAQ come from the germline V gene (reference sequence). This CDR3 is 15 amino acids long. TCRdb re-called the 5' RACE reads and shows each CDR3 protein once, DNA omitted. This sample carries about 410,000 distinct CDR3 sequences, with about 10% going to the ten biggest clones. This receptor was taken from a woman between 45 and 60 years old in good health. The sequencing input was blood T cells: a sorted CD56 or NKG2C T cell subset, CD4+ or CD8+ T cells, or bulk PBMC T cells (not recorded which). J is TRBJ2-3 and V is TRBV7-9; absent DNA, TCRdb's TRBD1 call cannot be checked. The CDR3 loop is CASSFYRGGPDTQYF. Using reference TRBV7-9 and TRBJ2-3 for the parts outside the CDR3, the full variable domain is DTGVSQNPRHKITKRGQNVTFRCDPISEHNRLYWYRQTLGQGPEFLTYFQNEAQLEKSRLLSDRFSAERPKGSFSTLEIQRTEQGDSAMYLCASSFYRGGPDTQYFGPGTRLTVL.